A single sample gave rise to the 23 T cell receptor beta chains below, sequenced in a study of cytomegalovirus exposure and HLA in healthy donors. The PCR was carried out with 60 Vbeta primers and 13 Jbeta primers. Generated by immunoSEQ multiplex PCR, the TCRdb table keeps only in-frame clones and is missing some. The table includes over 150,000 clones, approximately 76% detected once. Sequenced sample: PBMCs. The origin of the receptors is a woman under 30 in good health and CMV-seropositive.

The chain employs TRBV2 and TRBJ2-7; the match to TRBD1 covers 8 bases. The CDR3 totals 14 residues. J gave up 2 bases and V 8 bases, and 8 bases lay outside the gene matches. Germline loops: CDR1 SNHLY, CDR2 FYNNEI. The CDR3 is CASEGDRTAYEQYF. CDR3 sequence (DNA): TGTGCCAGCGAGGGGGACAGGACGGCCTACGAGCAGTACTTC.

CDR3 in amino acids: CASNPSGRTYEQYF. CDR3 sequence (DNA): TGCGCCAGCAACCCCAGCGGCAGAACCTACGAGCAGTACTTC. The rearrangement uses TRBV5-1 and TRBJ2-5; perhaps TRBD2 as D (5 bases). The J call is doubtful: the DNA matches TRBJ2-7 better. Germline values: CDR1 SGHRS, CDR2 YFSETQ. This CDR3 has 14 amino acids.

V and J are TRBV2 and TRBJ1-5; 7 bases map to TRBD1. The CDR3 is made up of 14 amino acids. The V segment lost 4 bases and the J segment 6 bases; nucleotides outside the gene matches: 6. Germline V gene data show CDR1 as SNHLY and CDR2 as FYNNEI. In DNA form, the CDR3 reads TGTGCCAGCAGTGGAGACAGGGTTGGTCAGCCCCAGCATTTT. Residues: CASSGDRVGQPQHF.

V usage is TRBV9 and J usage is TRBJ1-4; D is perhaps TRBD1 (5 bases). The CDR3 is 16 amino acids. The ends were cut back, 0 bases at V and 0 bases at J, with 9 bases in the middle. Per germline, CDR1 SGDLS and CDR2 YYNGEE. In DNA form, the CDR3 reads TGTGCCAGCAGCGTAGAAGGGGCAGCAACTAATGAAAAACTGTTTTTT. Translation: CASSVEGAATNEKLFF.

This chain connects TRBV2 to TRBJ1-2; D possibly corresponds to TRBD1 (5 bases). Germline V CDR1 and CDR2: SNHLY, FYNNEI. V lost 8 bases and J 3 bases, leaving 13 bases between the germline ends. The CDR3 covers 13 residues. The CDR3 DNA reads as TGTGCCAGCGGCCCAGGGTCAGACTATGGCTACACCTTC. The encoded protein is CASGPGSDYGYTF. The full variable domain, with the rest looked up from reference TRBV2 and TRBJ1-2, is EPEVTQTPSHQVTQMGQEVILRCVPISNHLYFYWYRQILGQKVEFLVSFYNNEISEKSEIFDDQFSVERPDGSNFTLKIRSTKLEDSAMYFCASGPGSDYGYTFGSGTRLTVV.

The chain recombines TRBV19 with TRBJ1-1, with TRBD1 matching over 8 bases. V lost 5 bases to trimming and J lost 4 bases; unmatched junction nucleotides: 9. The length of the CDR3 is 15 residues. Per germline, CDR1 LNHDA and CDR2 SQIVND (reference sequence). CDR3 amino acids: CASSAYRGRSTEAFF. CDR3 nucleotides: TGTGCCAGTAGTGCCTACAGGGGGAGGAGCACTGAAGCTTTCTTT.

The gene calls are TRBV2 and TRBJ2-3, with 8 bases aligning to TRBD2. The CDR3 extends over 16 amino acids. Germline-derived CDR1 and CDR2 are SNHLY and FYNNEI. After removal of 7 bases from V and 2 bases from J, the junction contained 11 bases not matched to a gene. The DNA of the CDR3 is TGTGCCAGCACCTTAACCGGGACTAGGACCACAGATACGCAGTATTTT. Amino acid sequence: CASTLTGTRTTDTQYF.

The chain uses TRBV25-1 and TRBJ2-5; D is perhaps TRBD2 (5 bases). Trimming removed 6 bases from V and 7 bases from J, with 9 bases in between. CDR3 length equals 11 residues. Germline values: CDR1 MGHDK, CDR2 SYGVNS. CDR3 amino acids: CASSPGGTQYF. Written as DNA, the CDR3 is TGTGCCAGCAGCCCTGGAGGGACCCAGTACTTC.

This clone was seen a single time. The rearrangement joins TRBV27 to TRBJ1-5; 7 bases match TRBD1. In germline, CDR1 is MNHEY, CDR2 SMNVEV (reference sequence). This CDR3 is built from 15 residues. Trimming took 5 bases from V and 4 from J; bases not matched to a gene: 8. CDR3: CASSAQGQLNQPQHF. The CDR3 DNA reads TGTGCCAGCAGTGCACAGGGGCAACTAAATCAGCCCCAGCATTTT.

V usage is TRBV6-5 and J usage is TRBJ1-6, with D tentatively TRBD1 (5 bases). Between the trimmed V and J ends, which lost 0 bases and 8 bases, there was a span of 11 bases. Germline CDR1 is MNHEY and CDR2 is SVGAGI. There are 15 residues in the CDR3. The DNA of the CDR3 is TGTGCCAGCAGTTACTCAGCAGGGCCGGATTCACCCCTCCACTTT. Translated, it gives CASSYSAGPDSPLHF.

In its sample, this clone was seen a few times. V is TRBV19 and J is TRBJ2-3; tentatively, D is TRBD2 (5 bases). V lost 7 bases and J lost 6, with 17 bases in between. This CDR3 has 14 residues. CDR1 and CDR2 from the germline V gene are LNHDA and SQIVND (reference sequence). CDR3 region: CASTSPGIVDTQYF. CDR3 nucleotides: TGTGCCAGTACCAGCCCGGGGATCGTCGATACGCAGTATTTT. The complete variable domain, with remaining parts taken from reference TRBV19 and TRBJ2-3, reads DGGITQSPKYLFRKEGQNVTLSCEQNLNHDAMYWYRQDPGQGLRLIYYSQIVNDFQKGDIAEGYSVSREKKESFPLTVTSAQKNPTAFYLCASTSPGIVDTQYFGPGTRLTVL.

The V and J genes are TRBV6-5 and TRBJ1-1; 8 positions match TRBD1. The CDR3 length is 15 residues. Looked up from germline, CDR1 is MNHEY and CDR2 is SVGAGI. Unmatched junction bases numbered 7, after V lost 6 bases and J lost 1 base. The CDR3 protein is CASRGRDRSNTEAFF. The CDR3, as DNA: TGTGCCAGCAGAGGCCGGGACAGGTCGAACACTGAAGCTTTCTTT.

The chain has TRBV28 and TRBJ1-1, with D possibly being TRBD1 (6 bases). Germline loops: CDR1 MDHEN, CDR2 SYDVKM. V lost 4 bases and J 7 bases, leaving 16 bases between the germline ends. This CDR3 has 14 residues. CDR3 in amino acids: CASSSLQGTVEAFF. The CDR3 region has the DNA TGTGCCAGCAGTTCCCTACAGGGCACAGTTGAAGCTTTCTTT. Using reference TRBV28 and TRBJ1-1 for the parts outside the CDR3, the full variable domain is DVKVTQSSRYLVKRTGEKVFLECVQDMDHENMFWYRQDPGLGLRLIYFSYDVKMKEKGDIPEGYSVSREKKERFSLILESASTNQTSMYLCASSSLQGTVEAFFGQGTRLTVV.

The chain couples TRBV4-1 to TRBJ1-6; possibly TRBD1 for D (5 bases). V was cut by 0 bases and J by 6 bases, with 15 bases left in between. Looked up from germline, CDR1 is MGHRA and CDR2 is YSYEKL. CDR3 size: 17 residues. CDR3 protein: CASSQDVSQGVNSPLHF. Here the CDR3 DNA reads TGCGCCAGCAGCCAAGATGTCAGTCAGGGTGTTAATTCACCCCTCCACTTT.

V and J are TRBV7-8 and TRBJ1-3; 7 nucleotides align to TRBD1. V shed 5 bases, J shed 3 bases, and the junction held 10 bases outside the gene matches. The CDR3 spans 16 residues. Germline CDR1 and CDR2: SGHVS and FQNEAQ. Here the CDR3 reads CASSHGPGGYGNTIYF. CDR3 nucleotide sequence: TGTGCCAGCAGCCACGGGCCAGGGGGTTATGGAAACACCATATATTTT.

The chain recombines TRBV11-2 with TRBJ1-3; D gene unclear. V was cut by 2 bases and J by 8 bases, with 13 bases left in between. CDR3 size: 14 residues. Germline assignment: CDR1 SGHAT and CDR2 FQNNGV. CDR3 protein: CASSLQQSSDTIYF. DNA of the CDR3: TGTGCCAGCAGCTTACAACAGTCTTCGGACACCATATATTTT.

The CDR3 loop is CASSLGQGANEKLFF. The CDR3 DNA sequence: TGTGCCAGCAGTTTAGGACAGGGGGCTAATGAAAAACTGTTTTTT. The chain recombines TRBV28 with TRBJ1-4, with 10 bases identical to TRBD1. The germline V gene has CDR1 MDHEN and CDR2 SYDVKM. This CDR3 has 15 residues. V was clipped by 2 bases and J by 3 bases; unmatched bases: 0.

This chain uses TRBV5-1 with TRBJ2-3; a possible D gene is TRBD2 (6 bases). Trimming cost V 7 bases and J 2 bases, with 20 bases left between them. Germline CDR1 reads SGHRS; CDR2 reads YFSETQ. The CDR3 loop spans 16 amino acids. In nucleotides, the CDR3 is TGCGCCAGCCACTCGGGACTTAAGACCTTCACAGATACGCAGTATTTT. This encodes CASHSGLKTFTDTQYF. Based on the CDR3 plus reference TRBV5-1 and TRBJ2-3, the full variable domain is KAGVTQTPRYLIKTRGQQVTLSCSPISGHRSVSWYQQTPGQGLQFLFEYFSETQRNKGNFPGRFSGRQFSNSRSEMNVSTLELGDSALYLCASHSGLKTFTDTQYFGPGTRLTVL.

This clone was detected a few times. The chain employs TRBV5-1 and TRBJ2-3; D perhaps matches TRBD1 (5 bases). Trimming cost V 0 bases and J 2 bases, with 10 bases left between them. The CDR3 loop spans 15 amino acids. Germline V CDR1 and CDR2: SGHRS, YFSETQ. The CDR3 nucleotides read TGCGCCAGCAGCTTGGGGGGCCCAACCACAGATACGCAGTATTTT. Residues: CASSLGGPTTDTQYF. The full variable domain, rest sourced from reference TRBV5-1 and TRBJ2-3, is KAGVTQTPRYLIKTRGQQVTLSCSPISGHRSVSWYQQTPGQGLQFLFEYFSETQRNKGNFPGRFSGRQFSNSRSEMNVSTLELGDSALYLCASSLGGPTTDTQYFGPGTRLTVL.

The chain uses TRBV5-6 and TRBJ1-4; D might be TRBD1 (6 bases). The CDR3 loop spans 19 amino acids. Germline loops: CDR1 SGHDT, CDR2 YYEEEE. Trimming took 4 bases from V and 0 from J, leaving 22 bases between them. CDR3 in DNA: TGTGCCAGCAGCCACCAAACTGGCCAGGGGCCGACAACTAATGAAAAACTGTTTTTT. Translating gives CASSHQTGQGPTTNEKLFF.

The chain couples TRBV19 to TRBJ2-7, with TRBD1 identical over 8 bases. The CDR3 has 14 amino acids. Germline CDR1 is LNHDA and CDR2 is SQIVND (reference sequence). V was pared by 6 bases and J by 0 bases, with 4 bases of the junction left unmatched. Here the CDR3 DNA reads TGTGCCAGTAGAAGGACAGGGAGCTCCTACGAGCAGTACTTC. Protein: CASRRTGSSYEQYF.

CDR3 sequence (DNA): TGTGCCAGTAGTCGCAGGACTAGCGGGGGCCGGAGGTACAATGAGCAGTTCTTC. Translating gives CASSRRTSGGRRYNEQFF. The chain uses TRBV19 and TRBJ2-1, with 13 bases that match TRBD2. Germline V gives CDR1 LNHDA, CDR2 SQIVND (reference sequence). There are 18 residues in the CDR3. Losses at the gene ends were 5 bases for V and 4 bases for J; bases not matched to a gene: 11.

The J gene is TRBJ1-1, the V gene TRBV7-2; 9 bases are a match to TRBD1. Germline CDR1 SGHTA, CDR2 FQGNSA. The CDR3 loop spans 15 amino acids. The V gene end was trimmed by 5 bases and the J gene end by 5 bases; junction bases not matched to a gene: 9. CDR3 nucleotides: TGTGCCAGCAGCCTCACAGGGGGCAGGTTTACTGAAGCTTTCTTT. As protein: CASSLTGGRFTEAFF.